Below, one T cell receptor beta chain is given with its context. This clonotype has a handful of counts. This clone's antigen is unknown. No quality values exist for individual bases; no much larger clone is one base distant. This entry belongs to a study of T-cell reconstitution after alpha-beta-depleted transplantation in children (dated by TCRdb to about 2016). Background for the entire study: The study quantitatively tracked T-cell immune reconstitution after TCRalphabeta/CD19-depleted allogeneic hematopoietic cell transplantation in children using TCR repertoire profiling.

Preparation of the library involved PCR. The run used an Illumina HiSeq 2500. Molecular barcoding was employed in the preparation of TCR libraries, with unique molecular identifiers being used to normalize TCRbeta repertoire quantification. TCRdb cleaned the public reads at Q25 with fastp, built clones with MiXCR and kept in-frame beta chains. A single entry per CDR3 protein holds the most common genes and DNA from its merged rows. The sample has about 540,000 distinct CDR3 sequences on record, around 16% of them singletons. The top ten clones comprise around 3.3% of the sample. The CDR3 measures 17 amino acids from cysteine to phenylalanine. The only DNA kept is the CDR3, 51 bases in frame from the first base. Clipping removes 1 base from V and 3 bases from J, with 9 as the unmatched junction base count. Looking up the germline V gene (reference sequence) yields CDR1 LGHDT and CDR2 YNNKEL.

This receptor was taken from a human donor who donated a stem cell graft to a child with acute lymphoblastic leukemia. Source: PBMCs from the stem cell graft donor, taken from the stem cell graft. The rearranged segments are TRBV3-1 and TRBJ2-7; TRBD2 matches 10 bases in the middle. CDR3 loop: CASSQGLAGERSYEQYF. The DNA is as follows: TGTGCCAGCAGCCAAGGGCTAGCGGGAGAGAGGAGCTACGAGCAGTACTTC.